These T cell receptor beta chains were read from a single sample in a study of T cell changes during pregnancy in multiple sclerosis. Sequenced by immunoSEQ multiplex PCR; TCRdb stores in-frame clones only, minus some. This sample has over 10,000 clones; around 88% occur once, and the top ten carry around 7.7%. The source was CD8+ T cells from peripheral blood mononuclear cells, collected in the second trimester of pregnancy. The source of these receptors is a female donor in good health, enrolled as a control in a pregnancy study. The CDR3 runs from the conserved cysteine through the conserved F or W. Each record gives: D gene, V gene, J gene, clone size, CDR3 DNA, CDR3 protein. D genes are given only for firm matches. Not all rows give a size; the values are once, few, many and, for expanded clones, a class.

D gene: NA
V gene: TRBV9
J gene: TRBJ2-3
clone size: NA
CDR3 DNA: TGTGCCAGCAGCGGTCTCGGGGGGCTTGGAGATACGCAGTATTTT
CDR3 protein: CASSGLGGLGDTQYF

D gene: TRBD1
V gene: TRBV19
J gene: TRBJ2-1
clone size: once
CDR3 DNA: TGTGCCAGTACCTATGCAGGGGGCGAACAGTTGAATGAGCAGTTCTTC
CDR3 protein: CASTYAGGEQLNEQFF

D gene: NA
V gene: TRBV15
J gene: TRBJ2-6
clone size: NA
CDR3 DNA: TGTGCCACCAGCAGAGATGGGGGGACTGGGGCCAACGTCCTGACTTTC
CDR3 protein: CATSRDGGTGANVLTF

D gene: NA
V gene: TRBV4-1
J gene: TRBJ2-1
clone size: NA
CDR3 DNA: TGCGCCAGCAGCTTCAAGATCTCATGGCTCGGGGATGAGCAGTTCTTC
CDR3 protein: CASSFKISWLGDEQFF

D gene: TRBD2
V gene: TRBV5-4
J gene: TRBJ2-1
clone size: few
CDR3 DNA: TGTGCCAGCAGGACGGGACTAGCGGGGGGGAGCTCCTACAATGAGCAGTTCTTC
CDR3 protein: CASRTGLAGGSSYNEQFF

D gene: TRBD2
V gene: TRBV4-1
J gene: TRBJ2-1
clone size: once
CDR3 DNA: TGCGCCAGCAGCCAAGACGGACTAGCGGGTAATGAGCAGTTCTTC
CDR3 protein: CASSQDGLAGNEQFF

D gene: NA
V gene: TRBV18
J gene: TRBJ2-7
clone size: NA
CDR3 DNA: TGTGCCAGCTCACCACGTCACTACAACCCGTCTTTGGGCGAGCAGTACTTC
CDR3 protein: CASSPRHYNPSLGEQYF

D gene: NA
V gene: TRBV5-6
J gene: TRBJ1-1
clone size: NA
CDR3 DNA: TGTGCCAGCAGTCTCGTCCCGGGACAACAGAACACTGAAGCTTTCTTT
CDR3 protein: CASSLVPGQQNTEAFF

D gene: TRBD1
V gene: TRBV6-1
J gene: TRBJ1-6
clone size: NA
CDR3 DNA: TGTGCCAGCAGTGAGCTGACAGGGGATAATTCACCCCTCCACTTT
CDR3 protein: CASSELTGDNSPLHF

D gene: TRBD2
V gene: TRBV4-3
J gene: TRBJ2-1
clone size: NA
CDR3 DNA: TGCGCCAGCAGCCAAGATTTCGGGGGAGGGTCGGATGAGCAGTTCTTC
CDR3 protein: CASSQDFGGGSDEQFF

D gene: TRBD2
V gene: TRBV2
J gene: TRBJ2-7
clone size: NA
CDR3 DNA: TGTGCCAGCAGTGACGGGGGGGCCCACGAGCAGTACTTC
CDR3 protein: CASSDGGAHEQYF

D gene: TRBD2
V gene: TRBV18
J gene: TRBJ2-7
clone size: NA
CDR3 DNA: TGTGCCAGCTCCACCAGTGACGGGGTTGCGGGAGTTCTGGGCGAGCAGTACTTC
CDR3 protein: CASSTSDGVAGVLGEQYF

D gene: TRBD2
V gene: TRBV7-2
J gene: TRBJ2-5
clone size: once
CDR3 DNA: TGTGCCAGCAGGTCCGTGGGGTTTTCTAGCGGAAAAGAGACCCAGTACTTC
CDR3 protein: CASRSVGFSSGKETQYF

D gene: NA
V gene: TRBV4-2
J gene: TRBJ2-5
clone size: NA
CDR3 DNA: TGTGCCAGCAGCTCAAGAGTTGGGCCAAAAGAGGAGACCCAGTACTTC
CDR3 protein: CASSSRVGPKEETQYF

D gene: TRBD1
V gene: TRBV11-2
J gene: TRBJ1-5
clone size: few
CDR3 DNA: TGTGCCAGCAGCCCCCGGGACAGAAATCAGCCCCAGCATTTT
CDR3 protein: CASSPRDRNQPQHF

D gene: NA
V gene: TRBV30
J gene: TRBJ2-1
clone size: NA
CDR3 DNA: TGTGCCTGGAGTCCCCCCCTCGATTCGGGTGAGCAGTTCTTC
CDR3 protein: CAWSPPLDSGEQFF

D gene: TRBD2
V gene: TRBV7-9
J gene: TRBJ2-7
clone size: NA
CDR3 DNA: TGTGCCAGCAGCTCCACGGGGTTAGCTAGCGGCCACTACGGGCAGTACTTC
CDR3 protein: CASSSTGLASGHYGQYF

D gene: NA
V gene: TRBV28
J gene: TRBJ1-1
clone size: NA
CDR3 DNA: TGTGCCAGCAGTTTATCGGGGGGCGCCGAAGCTTTCTTT
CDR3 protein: CASSLSGGAEAFF

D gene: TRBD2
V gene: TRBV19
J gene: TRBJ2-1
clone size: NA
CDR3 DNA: TGTGCCAGTAGTATAGGGCCCACTAGCGGGGCGCCACTGGGCGACAATGAGCAGTTCTTC
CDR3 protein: CASSIGPTSGAPLGDNEQFF

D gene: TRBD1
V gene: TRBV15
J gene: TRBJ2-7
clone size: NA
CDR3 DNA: TGTGCCACCAGCACGACAGGGGTTCCCCGCTCCTACGAGCAGTACTTC
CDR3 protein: CATSTTGVPRSYEQYF

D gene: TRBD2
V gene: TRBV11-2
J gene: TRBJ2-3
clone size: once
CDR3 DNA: TGTGCCAGCAGCCAAGCTTCAGCGGGAGTCCCGGATACGCAGTATTTT
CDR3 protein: CASSQASAGVPDTQYF

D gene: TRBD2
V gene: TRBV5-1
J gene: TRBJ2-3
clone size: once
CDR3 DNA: TGCGCCAGCAGCTTGGAAGCGGGACTAGCGGTCACAGATACGCAGTATTTT
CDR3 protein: CASSLEAGLAVTDTQYF

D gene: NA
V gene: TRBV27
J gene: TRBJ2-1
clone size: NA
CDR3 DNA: TGTGCCAGCAGTGCCCTCAGCTACAATGAGCAGTTCTTC
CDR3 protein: CASSALSYNEQFF

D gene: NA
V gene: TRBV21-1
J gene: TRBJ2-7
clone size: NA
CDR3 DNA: TGTGCCAGCAGCAAAGCTTCCCTTTCGAGCTCCTACGAGCAGTACTTC
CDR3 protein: CASSKASLSSSYEQYF